Each of the 24 T cell receptor beta chains below was sequenced from the same sample in a study of blood T cell repertoires in COVID-19. Assay used: immunoSEQ multiplex PCR; TCRdb lists only in-frame clones, some missing. Of about 110,000 clones in the sample, around 79% were seen once. Specimen: peripheral blood. The source is a woman older than 75 with active or convalescent COVID-19.

The chain joins TRBV2 to TRBJ2-7; 7 bases align to TRBD2. The germline gives CDR1 SNHLY, CDR2 FYNNEI. V was clipped by 7 bases and J by 1 base; unmatched bases: 10. The CDR3 sequence is 15 residues long. The CDR3: CASNRGAGHSYEQYF. In nucleotides, the CDR3 is TGTGCCAGCAACCGGGGAGCGGGGCATTCCTACGAGCAGTACTTC.

The chain uses TRBV4-2 and TRBJ2-3; D ambiguous. In germline, CDR1 is LGHNA, CDR2 YNFKEQ. This CDR3 has 13 residues. Trimming stripped 1 base from V and 6 bases from J, with 8 bases between. CDR3 in DNA: TGTGCCAGCAGCCAAGCGGAGTTTGATACGCAGTATTTT. Its protein product is CASSQAEFDTQYF.

The rearrangement uses TRBV6-1 and TRBJ1-5; D uncertain. The germline gives CDR1 MNHNS, CDR2 SASEGT. The germline V and J ends were trimmed by 1 base and 9 bases, with 28 bases remaining between them. The CDR3 runs to 19 residues. CDR3 DNA: TGTGCCAGCAGTGAAGGAACGGCCTTGAGGCGGGCCTTTGCCGGGCCCCAGCATTTT. Protein product: CASSEGTALRRAFAGPQHF.

This clone was picked up one time. The gene calls are TRBV10-1 and TRBJ2-2; weak D call: TRBD2 (6 bases). Germline V gene lookup returns CDR1 WNHNN and CDR2 SYGVQD (reference sequence). Trimming removed 2 bases at V and 6 bases at J, with 16 bases between. The CDR3 runs to 16 residues. Here the CDR3 reads CASSERAGGVAGELFF. As DNA, the CDR3 is TGCGCCAGCAGTGAGAGAGCGGGCGGGGTAGCCGGGGAGCTGTTTTTT.

V and J are TRBV24-1 and TRBJ2-1; the match to TRBD2 covers 8 bases. Germline V CDR1 and CDR2: KGHDR, SFDVKD. CDR3 length equals 18 residues. Trimming took 0 bases from V and 1 from J; bases not matched to a gene: 7. CDR3 loop: CATSDLSPAGASYNEQFF. CDR3 nucleotides: TGTGCCACCAGTGATTTGTCCCCAGCGGGAGCTTCCTACAATGAGCAGTTCTTC.

V and J are TRBV15 and TRBJ1-1, with D unclear. Germline CDR1 and CDR2: LNHNV and YYDKDF (reference sequence). The length of the CDR3 is 15 residues. V shed 3 bases and J shed 1 base, with 12 bases lying between them. The CDR3: CATSRSPGENTEAFF. DNA of the CDR3: TGTGCCACCAGCAGGTCCCCGGGTGAGAACACTGAAGCTTTCTTT.

This clone has only one observation. V usage is TRBV2 and J usage is TRBJ2-7; 7 bases match TRBD1. CDR1 and CDR2 (germline): SNHLY, FYNNEI. This CDR3 has 13 amino acids. V dropped 7 bases and J dropped 1; count of bases not matched to a gene: 4. Written as DNA, the CDR3 is TGTGCCAGCAACCCGGACAGGTCCTACGAGCAGTACTTC. Its translation is CASNPDRSYEQYF. Full variable domain (missing parts from reference TRBV2 and TRBJ2-7): EPEVTQTPSHQVTQMGQEVILRCVPISNHLYFYWYRQILGQKVEFLVSFYNNEISEKSEIFDDQFSVERPDGSNFTLKIRSTKLEDSAMYFCASNPDRSYEQYFGPGTRLTVT.

The rearrangement joins TRBV19 to TRBJ2-5; possible D gene TRBD2, 5 bases. The CDR3 runs to 17 residues. V shed 5 bases and J shed 0 bases, with 19 bases lying between them. Germline V CDR1 and CDR2: LNHDA, SQIVND (reference sequence). The CDR3, as DNA: TGTGCCAGTAGTGCCTGGTGGGCTGGGGAGCACCAAGAGACCCAGTACTTC. Its protein is CASSAWWAGEHQETQYF. Full variable domain (remainder filled in from reference TRBV19 and TRBJ2-5): DGGITQSPKYLFRKEGQNVTLSCEQNLNHDAMYWYRQDPGQGLRLIYYSQIVNDFQKGDIAEGYSVSREKKESFPLTVTSAQKNPTAFYLCASSAWWAGEHQETQYFGPGTRLLVL.

This clone has a handful of counts. The chain links TRBV2 to TRBJ2-1; 9 positions agree with TRBD2. Germline CDR1 and CDR2: SNHLY and FYNNEI. J gave up 6 bases and V 7 bases, and 13 bases lay outside the gene matches. CDR3 size: 16 residues. The CDR3 spells CASTRWLAGRGNEQFF. Here the CDR3 DNA reads TGTGCCAGCACACGATGGCTAGCGGGAAGGGGCAATGAGCAGTTCTTC.

The rearrangement joins TRBV5-1 to TRBJ2-7; tentatively, D is TRBD1 (6 bases). The CDR3 has 15 residues. Germline V gives CDR1 SGHRS, CDR2 YFSETQ. Trimming stripped 0 bases from V and 3 bases from J, with 13 bases between. The CDR3 DNA is TGCGCCAGCAGCTTGGCGGCAGGGGCATTCTACGAGCAGTACTTC. This translates into CASSLAAGAFYEQYF.

V is TRBV6-1 and J is TRBJ2-1, with 8 nucleotides matching TRBD1. The CDR3 totals 16 residues. The V gene end was trimmed by 3 bases and the J gene end by 1 base; junction bases not matched to a gene: 5. CDR1 MNHNS and CDR2 SASEGT come from the germline V gene. CDR3 region: CASSDWTGRSYNEQFF. As DNA, the CDR3 is TGTGCCAGCAGTGACTGGACAGGGAGGTCCTACAATGAGCAGTTCTTC.

This CDR3 is CASSANSPLHF. The CDR3 DNA sequence: TGTGCCAGCAGCGCGAATTCACCCCTCCACTTT. V and J are TRBV11-2 and TRBJ1-6; D is unclear. V was cut by 5 bases and J by 7 bases, with 3 bases left in between. The CDR3 has 11 residues. CDR1 is SGHAT and CDR2 is FQNNGV in the germline V gene. Combining the CDR3 with reference TRBV11-2 and TRBJ1-6 gives the whole variable domain EAGVAQSPRYKIIEKRQSVAFWCNPISGHATLYWYQQILGQGPKLLIQFQNNGVVDDSQLPKDRFSAERLKGVDSTLKIQPAKLEDSAVYLCASSANSPLHFGNGTRLTVT.

The rearrangement uses TRBV5-1 and TRBJ1-1; unclear D gene. Per germline, CDR1 SGHRS and CDR2 YFSETQ. The V gene lost 4 bases and the J gene lost 7 bases, with 14 bases spanning the gap. The CDR3 extends over 13 amino acids. The CDR3 sequence is CASSPPGGVEAFF. The DNA for the CDR3 is TGCGCCAGCAGCCCACCGGGCGGGGTTGAAGCTTTCTTT.

This chain links TRBV7-3 with TRBJ2-5; 10 nucleotides match TRBD2. Germline lookup yields CDR1 SGHTA and CDR2 FQGTGA. This CDR3 has 19 residues. V dropped 0 bases and J dropped 5; count of bases not matched to a gene: 15. The CDR3 nucleotides are TGTGCCAGCAGCTTAACCGGGGGTGCTAGCGGGAGTGATGGGGAGACCCAGTACTTC. Protein sequence: CASSLTGGASGSDGETQYF.

The chain couples TRBV5-5 to TRBJ2-1; no clear D. V was shortened by 0 bases and J by 0 bases, with 7 bases between the two germline ends. This CDR3 has 15 residues. Germline CDR1 and CDR2: SGHKS and YYEKEE (reference sequence). CDR3 loop: CASSLVRSSYNEQFF. CDR3 coding DNA: TGTGCCAGCAGCTTGGTCCGGAGCTCCTACAATGAGCAGTTCTTC.

About this clone: At one end, the junction sequence differs from germline, possibly due to a read error. The V gene is TRBV12-5, the J gene TRBJ1-2, with a tentative D call TRBD1 (6 bases). Germline CDR1 LGHNT, CDR2 FRNRAP. The CDR3 extends over 12 amino acids. Here the CDR3 reads CASGFPNRDTSF. Here the CDR3 DNA reads TGTGCTAGTGGTTTCCCAAACCGGGACACATCCTTC.

The rearrangement links TRBV19 to TRBJ2-7; D is unresolved. The CDR3 runs 14 residues. Germline CDR1 reads LNHDA; CDR2 reads SQIVND (reference sequence). The V gene lost 1 base and the J gene lost 3 bases, with 10 bases spanning the gap. The CDR3 protein is CASSIGLKNYEQYF. The CDR3 DNA reads as TGTGCCAGTAGTATAGGGCTCAAAAACTACGAGCAGTACTTC.

The chain recombines TRBV5-8 with TRBJ2-5; D possibly corresponds to TRBD2 (6 bases). CDR1 is SGHTS, CDR2 YDEGEE, per germline. V lost 0 bases and J lost 5, with 11 bases in between. The CDR3 runs 14 residues. The CDR3 reads CASSLGRVRETQYF. In DNA, the CDR3 is TGTGCCAGCAGCTTGGGGAGGGTTCGGGAGACCCAGTACTTC.

V and J are TRBV4-3 and TRBJ1-2; D ambiguous. Germline assignment: CDR1 LGHNA and CDR2 YSLEER. The length of the CDR3 is 15 residues. Trimming took off 0 bases at V and 8 bases at J, with 16 bases between the two ends. CDR3 protein: CASSQDRGPAGGYTF. CDR3 in DNA: TGCGCCAGCAGCCAAGATAGAGGGCCAGCGGGGGGCTACACCTTC.

The V gene is TRBV7-9, the J gene TRBJ1-3; unclear D gene. Germline CDR1 and CDR2: SEHNR and FQNEAQ (reference sequence). CDR3 length: 14 amino acids. The germline V and J ends were trimmed by 5 bases and 0 bases, with 8 bases remaining between them. CDR3 sequence reads: CASSQQSSGNTIYF. Here the CDR3 DNA reads TGTGCCAGCAGCCAACAAAGCTCTGGAAACACCATATATTTT.

About this clone: Sequence at one end of the junction differs from germline and may be a read error. The chain uses TRBV28 and TRBJ2-7, with 9 nucleotides matching TRBD1. The CDR3 is made up of 10 amino acids. Germline values: CDR1 MDHEN, CDR2 SYDVKM. The DNA of the CDR3 is TGTGCCGTGGGACAGGGTCCTCCTTCCTTC. Residues: CAVGQGPPSF.

The chain recombines TRBV6-5 with TRBJ1-2; 7 nucleotides line up with TRBD1. J was trimmed by 5 bases and V by 6 bases; bases with no gene match: 6. The CDR3 is made up of 13 amino acids. Germline V gene lookup returns CDR1 MNHEY and CDR2 SVGAGI. CDR3 in amino acids: CASRTGQAYGYTF. For the CDR3, the DNA is TGTGCCAGCAGGACCGGACAGGCGTATGGCTACACCTTC.

The CDR3 spells CASSFGQNYEQYF. The CDR3 DNA follows: TGCGCCAGCAGCTTCGGACAGAACTACGAGCAGTACTTC. This chain joins TRBV5-1 and TRBJ2-7; TRBD1 might be the D (6 bases). The CDR3 spans 13 residues. In germline, CDR1 is SGHRS, CDR2 YFSETQ. The V and J ends lost 2 bases and 3 bases respectively, with 9 bases between them.

CDR3: CASSPWTSGRPYEQYF. The CDR3 nucleotides read TGTGCCAGCAGCCCTTGGACTAGCGGGCGCCCCTACGAGCAGTACTTC. The chain has TRBV3-1 (or the pseudogene TRBV3-2) and TRBJ2-7; the match to TRBD2 covers 11 bases. J was trimmed by 2 bases and V by 4 bases; bases with no gene match: 7. Germline CDR1 LGHDT, CDR2 YNNKEL (reference sequence). The CDR3 is 16 amino acids.